The clone carrying this T cell receptor (beta chain) was counted a few times. Its matching antigen is unknown. The CDR3 length is 16 residues. V trimming: 2 bases; J trimming: 0 bases; junction bases outside the gene matches: 6. Germline V lookup: CDR1 SGDLS, CDR2 YYNGEE. This sample is part of a study of identical twins. Study results and limitations: The abundant beta clonotypes from cord blood had fewer insertions, and memory repertoires had none of this.

TCRdb reprocessed the 5' RACE reads with MiXCR, giving one entry per CDR3 protein. The sample includes hundreds of thousands of distinct CDR3 sequences, less than 25% of them seen just once. These data also featured in a second study, about T cells expressing NK-cell markers. That report adds: The authors applied an anti-gamma-delta TCR antibody in several experiments, and it restricted sorting to alpha-beta TCR T cells.

The sequence was obtained from a woman younger than 30 in good health. Sequenced: CD4+ T cells sorted from blood. The chain links TRBV9 to TRBJ2-5; 8 bases are shared with TRBD2. CDR3 nucleotide sequence: TGTGCCAGCAGCGTCGGGGGGGACTCGTACCAAGAGACCCAGTACTTC. This translates into CASSVGGDSYQETQYF.